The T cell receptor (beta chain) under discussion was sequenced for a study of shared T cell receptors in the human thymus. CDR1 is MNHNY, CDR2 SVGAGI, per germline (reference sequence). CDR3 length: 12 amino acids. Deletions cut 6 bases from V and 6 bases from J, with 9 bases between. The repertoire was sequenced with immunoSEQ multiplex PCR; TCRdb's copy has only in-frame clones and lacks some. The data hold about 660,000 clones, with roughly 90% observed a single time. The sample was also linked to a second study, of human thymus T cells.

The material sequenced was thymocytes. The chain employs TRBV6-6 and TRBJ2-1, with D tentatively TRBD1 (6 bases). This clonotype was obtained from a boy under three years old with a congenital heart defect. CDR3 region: CASRRTVNEQFF. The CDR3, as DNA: TGTGCCAGCAGACGGACAGTCAATGAGCAGTTCTTC.